Each of the 2 T cell receptor beta chains below was sequenced from the same sample in a study of stem cell transplantation in POMP-related autoinflammatory disease. Clones were read by immunoSEQ multiplex PCR, and TCRdb kept only the in-frame ones, dropping some. The sample lists a few thousand clones; approximately 92% were seen once. Sample: CD8+ T cells from PBMCs, taken after stem cell transplantation. Source of these receptors: a human patient with POMP-related autoinflammation and immune dysregulation (PRAID). T cells may partly derive from the graft donor.

The chain uses TRBV7-9 and TRBJ2-7; TRBD2 matches at 8 bases. This CDR3 comprises 14 residues. Germline assignment: CDR1 SEHNR and CDR2 FQNEAQ (reference sequence). Unmatched junction bases numbered 7, after V lost 3 bases and J lost 6 bases. CDR3 sequence: CASSFSGTMSEQYF. The CDR3 coding sequence is TGTGCCAGCAGCTTTAGCGGGACTATGAGCGAGCAGTACTTC.

This chain links TRBV4-3 with TRBJ2-7, with D unclear. From germline, CDR1 is LGHNA and CDR2 YSLEER. V lost 0 bases and J lost 5, with 14 bases in between. CDR3 length equals 15 residues. The DNA of the CDR3 is TGCGCCAGCAGCCAAGATTCCATTAGGGCGCACGAGCAGTACTTC. It yields the protein CASSQDSIRAHEQYF.